This T cell receptor beta chain is drawn from a study of cytomegalovirus exposure and HLA in healthy donors. Per the germline V gene, CDR1 is SGHVS and CDR2 is FNYEAQ. The CDR3 consists of 16 residues. Trimming removed 5 bases from V and 0 bases from J; junction bases left unmatched: 4. The study's findings and limits: According to an earlier analysis, most TCR beta V segments yielded productive rearrangements about 90% or about 30% of the time. Some TCR beta chains (roughly 150 of them) were listed as cytomegalovirus-associated. TCR beta V- and J-gene trimming, according to a later analysis, was linked to a missense DCLRE1C variant.

Both 60 Vbeta primers and 13 Jbeta primers went into the PCR. Here immunoSEQ multiplex PCR was the method, and the copy in TCRdb shows in-frame clones only, minus some. The sample records around 190,000 clones, more than 65% being singletons. Concerning this clone: Its target is unknown.

The rearrangement joins TRBV7-6 to TRBJ2-6; 7 nucleotides agree with TRBD1. The source is a female donor in good health and CMV-seronegative. Material: PBMCs. CDR3: CASSKTGNSGANVLTF. CDR3 DNA: TGTGCCAGCAGCAAGACAGGGAACTCTGGGGCCAACGTCCTGACTTTC.